This TCR beta chain stems from a study of tumor and adjacent non-tumor tissue in lung cancer. General study results and limits: Top 100 clones took a larger repertoire share in normal lung.

Germline V lookup: CDR1 DFQATT, CDR2 SNEGSKA (reference sequence). This CDR3 comprises 15 residues. The V and J ends lost 1 base and 2 bases respectively, with 15 bases between them. This sample's RNA came from whole unsorted tissue. The table lists this clonotype with a few counts. What it binds is not known. A modified ARM-PCR protocol with three rounds of nested PCR amplified TCRbeta. Via MiXCR, TCRdb re-called the multiplex PCR reads, giving one row per CDR3 protein. The profile shows some 74,000 distinct CDR3 sequences, approximately 77% of them singletons. Sequencing used lung tumor tissue. The chain couples TRBV20-1 to TRBJ2-7; D call uncertain. This receptor was taken from a woman aged 35 to 49 with non-small cell lung cancer. In DNA form, the CDR3 reads TGCAGTGCTAGAGGGGCCACACCGGGTGCCTACGAGCAGTACTTC. As protein: CSARGATPGAYEQYF.